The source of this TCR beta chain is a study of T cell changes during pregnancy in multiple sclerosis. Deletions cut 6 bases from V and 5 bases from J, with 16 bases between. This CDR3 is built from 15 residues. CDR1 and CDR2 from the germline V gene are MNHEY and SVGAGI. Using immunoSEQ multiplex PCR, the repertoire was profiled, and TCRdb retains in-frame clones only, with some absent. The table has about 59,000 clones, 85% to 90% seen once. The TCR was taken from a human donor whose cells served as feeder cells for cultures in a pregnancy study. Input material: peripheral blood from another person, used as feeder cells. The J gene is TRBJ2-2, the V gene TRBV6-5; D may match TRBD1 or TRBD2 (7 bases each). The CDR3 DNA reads TGTGCCAGCAGACACAGGGGAGGGATGACCGGGGAGCTGTTTTTT. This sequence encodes CASRHRGGMTGELFF.